This paragraph reports one T cell receptor beta chain. No antigen is known for it. These data come from a study of T-cell memory formation after mild COVID-19. The CDR3 contains 15 residues. Germline CDR1 and CDR2: MGHRA and YSYEKL. V lost 5 bases and J lost 3; bases outside the gene matches: 8. TCRdb redid the calling of the 5' RACE reads with MiXCR, one entry per CDR3 protein. In the table there are roughly 200,000 distinct CDR3 sequences, around 19% of which are singletons. The study, taken as a whole, reports: Some responding clones appeared in pre-infection memory, suggesting cross-reactive memory joined.

Sequencing was performed on PBMCs or a T cell subset sorted from them (not recorded which). The sequence was collected from an adult woman who had mild COVID-19 (a few samples of this study predate the infection). Cell type and time point are not known. The rearrangement links TRBV4-1 to TRBJ2-7; 9 nucleotides match TRBD2. CDR3 DNA: TGCGCCAGCAGCTCCACCCCGACTAGCGGCTACGAGCAGTACTTC. It is translated as CASSSTPTSGYEQYF.